This TCR beta chain originates from a study of shared clonotypes between healthy human individuals. Per the germline V gene, CDR1 is SGHAT and CDR2 is FQNNGV. The CDR3 has 15 amino acids. Trimming took 3 bases from V and 3 from J; bases not matched to a gene: 4. Terminally differentiated effector memory CD45RA+ cells were excluded by CCR7 positive selection of CD45RO-negative cells. Each of the donors was a healthy adult who was HIV-negative and had not had a recent acute infection or vaccination. The data were produced by immunoSEQ multiplex PCR, yet TCRdb's version contains in-frame clones alone and is incomplete. The top ten clones hold 0.3% of a sample with about 600,000 clones, 95% to 98% of them seen once.

The sequenced sample was naive CD8+ T cells sorted from blood. This TCR derives from a young man in good health. The chain is built from TRBV11-2 and TRBJ2-7; 11 nucleotides align to TRBD2. CDR3 residues: CASSFLAGGYYEQYF. The CDR3 DNA reads TGTGCCAGCAGCTTTCTAGCGGGAGGTTACTACGAGCAGTACTTC.